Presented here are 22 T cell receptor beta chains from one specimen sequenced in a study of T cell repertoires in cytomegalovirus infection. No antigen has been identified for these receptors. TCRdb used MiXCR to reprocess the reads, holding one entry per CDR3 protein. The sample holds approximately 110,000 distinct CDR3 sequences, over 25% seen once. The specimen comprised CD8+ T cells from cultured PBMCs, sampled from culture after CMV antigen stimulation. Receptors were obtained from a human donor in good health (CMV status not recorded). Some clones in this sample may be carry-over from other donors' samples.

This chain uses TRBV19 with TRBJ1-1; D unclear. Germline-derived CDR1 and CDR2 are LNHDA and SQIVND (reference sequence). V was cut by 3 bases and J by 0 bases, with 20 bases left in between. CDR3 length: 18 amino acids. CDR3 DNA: TGTGCCAGTAGTATTGGAAGAACAAGAGTTGGGATGAACACTGAAGCTTTCTTT. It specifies CASSIGRTRVGMNTEAFF.

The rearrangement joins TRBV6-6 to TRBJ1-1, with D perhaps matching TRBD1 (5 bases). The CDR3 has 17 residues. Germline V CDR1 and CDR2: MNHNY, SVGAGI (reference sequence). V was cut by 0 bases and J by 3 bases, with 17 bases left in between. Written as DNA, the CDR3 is TGTGCCAGCAGTTACTCGAAGGTCACCTGGGGGGACACTGAAGCTTTCTTT. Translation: CASSYSKVTWGDTEAFF.

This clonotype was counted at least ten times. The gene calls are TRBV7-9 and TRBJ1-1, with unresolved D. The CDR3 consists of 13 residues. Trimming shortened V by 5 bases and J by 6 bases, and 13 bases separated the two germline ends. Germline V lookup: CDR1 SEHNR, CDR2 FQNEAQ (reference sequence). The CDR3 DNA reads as TGTGCCAGCAGCCCCAATATGATGGCTGAAGCTTTCTTT. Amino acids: CASSPNMMAEAFF.

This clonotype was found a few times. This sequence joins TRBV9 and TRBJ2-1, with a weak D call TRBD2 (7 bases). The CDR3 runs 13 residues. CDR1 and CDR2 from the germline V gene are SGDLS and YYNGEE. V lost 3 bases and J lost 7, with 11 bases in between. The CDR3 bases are TGTGCCAGCAGCGGGGGGGGCCGGAATGAGCAGTTCTTC. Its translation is CASSGGGRNEQFF.

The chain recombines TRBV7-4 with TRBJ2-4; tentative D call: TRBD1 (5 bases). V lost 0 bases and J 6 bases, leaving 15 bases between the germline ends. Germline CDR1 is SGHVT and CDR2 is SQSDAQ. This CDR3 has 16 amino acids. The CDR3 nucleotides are TGTGCCAGCAGCTTAGCGCAGGGCGTGGGTCGAAACATTCAGTACTTC. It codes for CASSLAQGVGRNIQYF.

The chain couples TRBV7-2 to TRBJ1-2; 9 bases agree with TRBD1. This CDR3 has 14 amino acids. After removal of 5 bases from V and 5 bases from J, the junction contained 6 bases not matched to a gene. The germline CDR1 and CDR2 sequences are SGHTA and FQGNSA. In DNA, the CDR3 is TGTGCCAGCAGCGACTCGGGACAGGGATATGGCTACACCTTC. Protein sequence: CASSDSGQGYGYTF.

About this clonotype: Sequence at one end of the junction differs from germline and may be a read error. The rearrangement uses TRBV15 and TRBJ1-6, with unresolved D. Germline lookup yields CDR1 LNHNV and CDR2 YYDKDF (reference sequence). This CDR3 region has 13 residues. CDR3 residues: CANSRGGIPPLHF. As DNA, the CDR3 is TGTGCCAACAGCAGAGGAGGGATCCCACCCCTCCACTTT.

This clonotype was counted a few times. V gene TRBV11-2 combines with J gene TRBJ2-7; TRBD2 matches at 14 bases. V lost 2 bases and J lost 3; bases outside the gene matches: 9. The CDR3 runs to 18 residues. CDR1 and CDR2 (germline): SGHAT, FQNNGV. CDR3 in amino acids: CASSLTSGTSGGYYEQYF. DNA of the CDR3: TGTGCCAGCAGCTTAACCTCTGGGACTAGCGGGGGATACTACGAGCAGTACTTC.

The CDR3: CASSPPEGRNTEAFF. The CDR3 coding sequence is TGTGCCAGCAGCCCGCCAGAGGGGAGGAACACTGAAGCTTTCTTT. This sequence joins TRBV7-6 and TRBJ1-1; weak D call: TRBD1 (5 bases). Between the trimmed V and J ends, which lost 5 bases and 1 base, there was a span of 14 bases. Germline V gene sequence: CDR1 SGHVS, CDR2 FNYEAQ. The length of the CDR3 is 15 residues.

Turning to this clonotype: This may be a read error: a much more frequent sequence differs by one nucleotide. Here the CDR3 DNA reads TGTGCCAGCAGCTTGGGGGCCAGCCCCCACAATGAGCAGTTCTTC. Its protein product is CASSLGASPHNEQFF. The chain combines TRBV7-2 with TRBJ2-1, with a possible D match to TRBD1 (6 bases). The V and J ends lost 3 bases and 5 bases respectively, with 14 bases between them. This CDR3 comprises 15 residues. Per germline, CDR1 SGHTA and CDR2 FQGNSA.

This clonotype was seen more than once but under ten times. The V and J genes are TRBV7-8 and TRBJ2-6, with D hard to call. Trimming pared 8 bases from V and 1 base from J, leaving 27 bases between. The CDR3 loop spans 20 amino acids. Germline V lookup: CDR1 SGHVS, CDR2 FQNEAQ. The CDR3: CASLGLGLALKPSGANVLTF. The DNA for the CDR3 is TGTGCCAGCTTAGGGCTCGGGTTGGCCCTTAAACCGTCTGGGGCCAACGTCCTGACTTTC.

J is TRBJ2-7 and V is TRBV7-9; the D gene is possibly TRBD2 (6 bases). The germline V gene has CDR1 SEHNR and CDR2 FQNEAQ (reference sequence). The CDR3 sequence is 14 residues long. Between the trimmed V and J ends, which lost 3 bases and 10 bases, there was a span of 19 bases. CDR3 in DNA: TGTGCCAGCAGCTTGGACTGGGGATCGGGGGAACAGTACTTC. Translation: CASSLDWGSGEQYF.

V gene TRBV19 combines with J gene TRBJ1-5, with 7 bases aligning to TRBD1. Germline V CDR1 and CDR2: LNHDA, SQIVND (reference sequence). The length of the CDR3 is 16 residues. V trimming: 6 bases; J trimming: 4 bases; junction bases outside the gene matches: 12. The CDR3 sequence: CASRPGQEGLNQPQHF. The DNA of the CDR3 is TGTGCCAGTAGACCTGGACAGGAAGGCCTTAATCAGCCCCAGCATTTT.

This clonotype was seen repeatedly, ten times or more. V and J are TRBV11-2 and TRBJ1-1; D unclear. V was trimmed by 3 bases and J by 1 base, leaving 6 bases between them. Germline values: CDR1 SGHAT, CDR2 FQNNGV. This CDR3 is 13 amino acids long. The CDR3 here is CASSFGRNTEAFF. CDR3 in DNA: TGTGCCAGCAGCTTCGGGAGGAACACTGAAGCTTTCTTT. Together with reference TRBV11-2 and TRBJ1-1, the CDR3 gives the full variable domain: EAGVAQSPRYKIIEKRQSVAFWCNPISGHATLYWYQQILGQGPKLLIQFQNNGVVDDSQLPKDRFSAERLKGVDSTLKIQPAKLEDSAVYLCASSFGRNTEAFFGQGTRLTVV.

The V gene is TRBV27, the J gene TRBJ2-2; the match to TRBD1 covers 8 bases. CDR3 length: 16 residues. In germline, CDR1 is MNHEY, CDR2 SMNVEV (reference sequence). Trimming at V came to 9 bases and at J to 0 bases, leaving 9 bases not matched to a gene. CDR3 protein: CASRRTDRANTGELFF. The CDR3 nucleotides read TGTGCCAGTCGACGAACGGACAGGGCGAACACCGGGGAGCTGTTTTTT.

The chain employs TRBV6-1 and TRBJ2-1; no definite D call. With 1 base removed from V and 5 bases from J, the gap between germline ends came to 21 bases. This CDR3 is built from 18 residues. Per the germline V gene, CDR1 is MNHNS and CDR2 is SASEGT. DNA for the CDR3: TGTGCCAGCAGTGAAGACCGAGAGCCTCAAGGGTGGCACAATGAGCAGTTCTTC. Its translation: CASSEDREPQGWHNEQFF.

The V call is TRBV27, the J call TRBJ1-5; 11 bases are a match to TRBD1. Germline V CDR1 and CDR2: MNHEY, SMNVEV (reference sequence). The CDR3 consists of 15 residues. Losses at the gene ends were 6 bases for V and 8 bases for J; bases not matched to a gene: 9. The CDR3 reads CASRDRGRRGEPQHF. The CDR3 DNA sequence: TGTGCCAGCAGGGACAGGGGGCGCCGAGGGGAGCCCCAGCATTTT.

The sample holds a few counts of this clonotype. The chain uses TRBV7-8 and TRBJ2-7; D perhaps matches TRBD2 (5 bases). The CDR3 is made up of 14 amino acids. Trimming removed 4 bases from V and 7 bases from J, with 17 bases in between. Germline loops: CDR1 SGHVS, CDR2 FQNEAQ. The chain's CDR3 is CASSSTISPGEQYF. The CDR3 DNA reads TGTGCCAGCAGCTCTACCATCAGCCCGGGGGAGCAGTACTTC. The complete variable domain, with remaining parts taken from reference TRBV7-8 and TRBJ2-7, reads GAGVSQSPRYKVAKRGQDVALRCDPISGHVSLFWYQQALGQGPEFLTYFQNEAQLDKSGLPSDRFFAERPEGSVSTLKIQRTQQEDSAVYLCASSSTISPGEQYFGPGTRLTVT.

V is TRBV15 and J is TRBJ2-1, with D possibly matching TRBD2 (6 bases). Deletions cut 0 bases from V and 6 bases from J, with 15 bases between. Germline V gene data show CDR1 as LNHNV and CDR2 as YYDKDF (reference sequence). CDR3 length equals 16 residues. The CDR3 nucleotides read TGTGCCACCAGCAGAGATGGAGGGGCGGCTGGCAATGAGCAGTTCTTC. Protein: CATSRDGGAAGNEQFF.

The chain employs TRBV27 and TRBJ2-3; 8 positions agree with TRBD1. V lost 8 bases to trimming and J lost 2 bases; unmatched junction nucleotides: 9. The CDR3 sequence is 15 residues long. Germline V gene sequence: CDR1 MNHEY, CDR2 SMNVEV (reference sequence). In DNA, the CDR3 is TGTGCCAGCGACGAAAGACAGGGGAACACAGATACGCAGTATTTT. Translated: CASDERQGNTDTQYF.

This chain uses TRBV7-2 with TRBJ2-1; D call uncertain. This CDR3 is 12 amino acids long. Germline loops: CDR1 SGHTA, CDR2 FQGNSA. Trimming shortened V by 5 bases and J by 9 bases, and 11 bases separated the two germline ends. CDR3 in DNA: TGTGCCAGCAGCCTCCCCCCGGGTGAGCAGTTCTTC. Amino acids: CASSLPPGEQFF.

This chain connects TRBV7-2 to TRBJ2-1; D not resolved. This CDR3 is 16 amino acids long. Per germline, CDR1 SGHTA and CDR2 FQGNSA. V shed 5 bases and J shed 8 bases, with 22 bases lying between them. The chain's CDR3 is CASSQDGLGARDEQFF. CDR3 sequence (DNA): TGTGCCAGCAGCCAAGATGGCCTGGGCGCCCGCGATGAGCAGTTCTTC.